Given below is one TCR beta chain in context. Other DNA sequences within the sample encode an identical CDR3. Seattle's enrolled individuals joined amid active infection and were then monitored longitudinally. The data derive from a study of blood T cell repertoires in COVID-19. Study in general: COVID-19 samples collected from the United States, Italy and Spain covered acute and convalescent phases. The cDNA or gDNA used as material had been derived from T cells, B-cell-depleted T cells, or PBMCs.

Trimming cost V 5 bases and J 4 bases; bases outside gene matches: 3. CDR3 length: 15 amino acids. Germline-derived CDR1 and CDR2 are MNHEY and SVGAGI. The authors' processing: Counts of nucleated cells, estimated from reference gene primer amplification, were obtained. TCRdb's copy holds only in-frame clones and misses some; the assay was immunoSEQ multiplex PCR. V and J calls and clone size follow that table, whereas D and trimming were derived from the DNA. The data contain roughly 180,000 clones, 80% to 85% of them singletons. The source of this sequence is a woman aged 35 to 49 with COVID-19, enrolled during active disease. The V call is TRBV6-5, the J call TRBJ2-1; 12 nucleotides agree with TRBD2. The sample consisted of peripheral blood. The CDR3 loop is CASSPTSGGYNEQFF. The CDR3 region has the DNA TGTGCCAGCAGTCCCACTAGCGGGGGGTACAATGAGCAGTTCTTC.